This T cell receptor beta chain was obtained from a study of radiation and T cells in renal cell carcinoma. Study information: Nephrectomy followed 15 Gy stereotactic body radiation by 4 weeks.

Study results and caveats: From baseline, blood top tumor clonotypes peaked at 2 weeks post-radiation.

Indicated time point: blood 2 weeks post-SBRT. Stated treatment: 15 Gy SBRT to primary tumor, nephrectomy 4 weeks later. Blood was sampled at baseline, 2 weeks and 4 weeks after SBRT. Data came from immunoSEQ multiplex PCR; TCRdb stores just in-frame clones and leaves some out. Of approximately 75,000 clones detected, 82% appear once; the ten largest clones hold approximately 5.4%. On this clone itself: Its target is unknown.

CDR3 length equals 15 residues. V shed 10 bases and J shed 3 bases, with 21 bases lying between them. Germline V CDR1 and CDR2: ENHRY, SYGVKD. This chain joins TRBV10-3 and TRBJ2-5; D call uncertain. This sequence was found in a man aged 55 to 70 with renal cell carcinoma. This specimen consisted of blood, obtained from a patient whose treatment included radiotherapy and nephrectomy. Written as DNA, the CDR3 is TGTGCCACCAAACCCGGGCCTCTTGACGAAGAGACCCAGTACTTC. Its protein product is CATKPGPLDEETQYF.